The rows below give T cell receptor beta chains drawn from one sample of a study of regulatory T cells in long-lasting Graves disease. Via MiXCR, TCRdb re-called the multiplex PCR reads, giving one row per CDR3 protein. This sample has a few hundred thousand distinct CDR3 sequences, with around 24% found just once. The sequences come from peripheral blood mononuclear cells (PBMCs), collected when the disease was refractory, from a patient treated with antithyroid drugs. The receptors here all came from a female donor with Graves disease. Each CDR3 is given with its conserved first and last residue. Fields, in order: J gene, clone size, D gene, V gene, CDR3 protein, CDR3 DNA. The D gene is left open where the match is weak. Only part of the rows carry a size: once, few, many, or a class if the clone is expanded.

TRBJ1-1,many,.,TRBV27,CASSPSHHSGPTEAFF,TGTGCCAGCAGTCCTAGCCACCACAGTGGGCCCACTGAAGCTTTCTTT
TRBJ1-1,many,TRBD1,TRBV28,CASSSFPGQGLAFF,TGTGCCAGCAGTTCCTTTCCGGGACAGGGGTTAGCTTTCTTT
TRBJ1-1,few,.,TRBV6-5,CASSYSILVQNTEAFF,TGTGCCAGCAGTTACTCTATTCTAGTCCAGAACACTGAAGCTTTCTTT
TRBJ2-3,.,TRBD2,TRBV20-1,CSAIKLAGRTDTQYF,TGCAGTGCTATCAAATTAGCGGGACGCACAGATACGCAGTATTTT
TRBJ1-2,few,.,TRBV27,CASRSLGGYTF,TGTGCCAGCAGGAGTTTAGGTGGCTACACCTTC
TRBJ2-7,.,.,TRBV6-1,CASRYTDNLYEQYF,TGTGCCAGCAGGTATACAGATAACCTCTACGAGCAGTACTTC
TRBJ2-6,many,TRBD1,TRBV12-3/TRBV12-4,CASSSTGAGANVLTF,TGTGCCAGCAGCTCAACAGGGGCTGGGGCCAACGTCCTGACTTTC
TRBJ1-2,.,.,TRBV5-4,CASSLAADPNYGYTF,TGTGCCAGCAGCTTGGCGGCAGACCCTAACTATGGCTACACCTTC
TRBJ2-7,.,TRBD2,TRBV11-2,CASSLAPSINRPGGGSYEQYF,TGTGCCAGCAGCTTAGCGCCGAGCATCAACAGACCGGGAGGGGGTTCCTACGAGCAGTACTTC
TRBJ2-5,.,.,TRBV18,CASSPPNGFQETQYF,TGTGCCAGCTCACCACCTAATGGGTTCCAAGAGACCCAGTACTTC
TRBJ2-7,.,.,TRBV5-1,CASSLERGGPFSYEQYF,TGCGCCAGCAGCTTGGAACGTGGCGGGCCCTTCTCCTACGAGCAGTACTTC
TRBJ1-3,many,.,TRBV12-3/TRBV12-4,CAAGEGTSGNTIYF,TGTGCCGCTGGAGAGGGGACGTCCGGAAACACCATATATTTT
TRBJ1-2,.,.,TRBV4-2,CASSQDEGYYGYTF,TGTGCCAGCAGCCAAGATGAGGGGTACTATGGCTACACCTTC
TRBJ1-1,.,.,TRBV7-8,CASSLRAGQITEAFF,TGTGCCAGCAGCTTACGGGCAGGGCAGATCACTGAAGCTTTCTTT
TRBJ2-7,.,.,TRBV10-3,CAISESTSFYEQYF,TGTGCCATCAGTGAGTCAACTAGCTTCTACGAGCAGTACTTC
TRBJ1-1,few,.,TRBV29-1,CSVSGAGEAFF,TGCAGCGTTTCAGGGGCGGGTGAAGCTTTCTTT
TRBJ2-4,many,TRBD1,TRBV6-1,CASGQGETKNIQYF,TGTGCTTCGGGACAGGGGGAGACCAAAAACATTCAGTACTTC
TRBJ2-7,.,TRBD2,TRBV11-2,CASSPPGLAAYEQYF,TGTGCCAGCAGCCCCCCCGGGCTAGCGGCCTACGAGCAGTACTTC
TRBJ1-1,.,.,TRBV3-1,CASSQEGRGVTEAFF,TGTGCCAGCAGCCAAGAGGGACGGGGGGTCACTGAAGCTTTCTTT
TRBJ2-1,few,TRBD2,TRBV15,CATSRKLAGVLYNEQFF,TGTGCCACCAGCAGAAAACTAGCGGGAGTTCTCTACAATGAGCAGTTCTTC
TRBJ2-7,many,TRBD2,TRBV2,CASSERLAGLGGYEQYF,TGTGCCAGCAGTGAAAGACTAGCGGGCCTGGGAGGGTACGAGCAGTACTTC
TRBJ2-7,many,.,TRBV28,CASSLLGQGYEQYF,TGTGCCAGCAGTTTATTGGGGCAGGGCTACGAGCAGTACTTC
TRBJ2-7,many,TRBD2,TRBV20-1,CSARRLAGDEQYF,TGCAGTGCTAGAAGGCTAGCGGGAGACGAGCAGTACTTC
TRBJ2-7,many,.,TRBV2,CASSDAGSVSYEQYF,TGTGCCAGCAGTGACGCGGGAAGCGTGTCCTACGAGCAGTACTTC
TRBJ1-2,.,.,TRBV3-1,CASSQVGPQGGGYTF,TGTGCCAGCAGCCAAGTCGGGCCCCAGGGAGGTGGCTACACCTTC
TRBJ2-7,.,.,TRBV4-3,CASSPGRATSPEQYF,TGCGCCAGCAGCCCGGGCCGGGCGACTTCGCCTGAGCAGTACTTC
TRBJ2-3,.,TRBD2,TRBV12-3/TRBV12-4,CASSLGASGRTDTQYF,TGTGCCAGCAGTTTAGGGGCTAGCGGGAGAACAGATACGCAGTATTTT
TRBJ2-2,few,TRBD2,TRBV30,CAWSVVGLGKFGELFF,TGTGCCTGGAGTGTAGTTGGACTAGGCAAATTCGGGGAGCTGTTTTTT
TRBJ2-6,once,.,TRBV5-4,CASRSGRGGANVLTF,TGTGCCAGCAGATCTGGAAGAGGGGGGGCCAACGTCCTGACTTTC
TRBJ2-2,few,.,TRBV6-2/TRBV6-3,CASSYSPTGELFF,TGTGCCAGCAGTTATTCGCCCACCGGGGAGCTGTTTTTT
TRBJ2-5,many,TRBD2,TRBV2,CASSEGLAGSQETQYF,TGTGCCAGCAGTGAAGGACTAGCGGGGTCCCAAGAGACCCAGTACTTC
TRBJ2-2,.,TRBD1,TRBV5-1,CASSSTTGGYAGELFF,TGCGCCAGCAGCTCTACGACAGGGGGTTATGCCGGGGAGCTGTTTTTT
TRBJ2-7,many,.,TRBV29-1,CSVEDQQVDEQYF,TGCAGCGTTGAAGATCAACAGGTCGACGAGCAGTACTTC
TRBJ1-1,few,.,TRBV7-9,CASSLGGTPTNTEAFF,TGTGCCAGCAGCTTAGGAGGGACACCTACTAACACTGAAGCTTTCTTT
TRBJ2-7,many,TRBD2,TRBV7-9,CASSLSGTSGYEQYF,TGTGCCAGCAGCTTGAGTGGTACTAGCGGATACGAGCAGTACTTC
TRBJ1-1,many,.,TRBV6-1,CASSEALGGLTEAFF,TGTGCCAGCAGTGAAGCGCTGGGGGGACTGACTGAAGCTTTCTTT
TRBJ2-7,once,TRBD2,TRBV19,CASSLAGGPEYEQYF,TGTGCCAGTTCGCTGGCGGGAGGGCCTGAATACGAGCAGTACTTC
TRBJ2-6,.,.,TRBV7-2,CASSSRPTGANVLTF,TGTGCCAGCAGCTCAAGGCCGACTGGGGCCAACGTCCTGACTTTC
TRBJ2-2,many,.,TRBV2,CASSDPGELFF,TGTGCCAGCAGTGACCCTGGGGAGCTGTTTTTT